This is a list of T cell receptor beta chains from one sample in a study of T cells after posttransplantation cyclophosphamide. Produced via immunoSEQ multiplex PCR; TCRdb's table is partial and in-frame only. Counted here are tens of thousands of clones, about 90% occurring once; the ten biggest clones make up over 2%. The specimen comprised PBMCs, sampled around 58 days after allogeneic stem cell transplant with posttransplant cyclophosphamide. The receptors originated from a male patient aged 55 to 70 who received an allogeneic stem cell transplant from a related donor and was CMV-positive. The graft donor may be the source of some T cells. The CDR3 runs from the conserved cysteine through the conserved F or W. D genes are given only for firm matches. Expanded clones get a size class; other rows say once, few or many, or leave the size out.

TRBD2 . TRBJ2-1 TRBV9 TGTGCCAGCAACAAGCGGGGGGCCTACAATGAGCAGTTCTTC CASNKRGAYNEQFF
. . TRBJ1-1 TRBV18 TGTGCCAGCTCACACAAGACAGGGAACACTGAAGCTTTCTTT CASSHKTGNTEAFF
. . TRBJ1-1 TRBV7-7 TGTGCCAGCAGCAGGGGAATGAACACTGAAGCTTTCTTT CASSRGMNTEAFF
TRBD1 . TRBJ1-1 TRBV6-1 TGTGCCAGCAGAGACGACAGGGGGTCCCGGTCAGCTTTCTTT CASRDDRGSRSAFF
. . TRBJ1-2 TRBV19 TGTGCCAGTTGGTGGACACCACATGGCTACACCTTC CASWWTPHGYTF
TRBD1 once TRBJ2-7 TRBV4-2 TGTGCCAGCAGCCAGAAAGTAGGACAGGGAGACGGCCACGAGCAGTACTTC CASSQKVGQGDGHEQYF
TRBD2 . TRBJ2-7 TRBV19 TGTGCCAGTAGTCAGGTGGGAGCGGGGTTTTACGAGCAGTACTTC CASSQVGAGFYEQYF
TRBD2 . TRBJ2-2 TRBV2 TGTGCCAGCAGTACGACTAGCGGGGGGACCGGGGAGCTGTTTTTT CASSTTSGGTGELFF
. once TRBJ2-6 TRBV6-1 TGTGCCAGCAGCTACTCTGGGGCCAACGTCCTGACTTTC CASSYSGANVLTF
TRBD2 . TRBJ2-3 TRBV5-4 TGTGCCAGCAGCGACCGGACTAGCGGGGGCACAGATACGCAGTATTTT CASSDRTSGGTDTQYF
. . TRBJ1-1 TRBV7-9 TGTGCCAGCAGCTCAGGGACTCAGGGAGATACTGAAGCTTTCTTT CASSSGTQGDTEAFF
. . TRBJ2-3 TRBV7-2 TGTGCCAGCAGCATACGGGGGACGGAGGGAGATACGCAGTATTTT CASSIRGTEGDTQYF
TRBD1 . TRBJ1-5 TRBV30 TGTGCCTGGAATACGGGACAGATGTATCAGCCCCAGCATTTT CAWNTGQMYQPQHF
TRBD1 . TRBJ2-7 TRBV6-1 TGTGCCAGCAGTGAAGCCTATCGGAACGGGACAGCTGCCTACGAGCAGTACTTC CASSEAYRNGTAAYEQYF
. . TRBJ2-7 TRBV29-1 TGCAGCGTGCACCGGGACACTGGGGAGCAGTACTTC CSVHRDTGEQYF
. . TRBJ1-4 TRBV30 TGTGCCTGGAGTGTACGGTGGGGGGGGAGTGAAAAACTGTTTTTT CAWSVRWGGSEKLFF
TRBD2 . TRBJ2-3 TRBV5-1 TGCGCCAGCAGCTTAGCGGGGACCACAGATACGCAGTATTTT CASSLAGTTDTQYF